Listed below are T cell receptor beta chains from one sample, sequenced in a study of cytomegalovirus exposure and HLA in healthy donors. The assay was immunoSEQ multiplex PCR, and TCRdb's table has in-frame clones only and misses some. Among 180,000 or so clones listed, approximately 73% were seen once. Sequencing used PBMCs. The receptor source for this set is a woman under 40 in good health and CMV-seropositive. CDR3s include the opening cysteine and the closing phenylalanine or tryptophan. Fields, in order: clone size, D gene, J gene, V gene, CDR3 protein, CDR3 DNA. The D gene is left open where the match is weak. Clone sizes are given selectively: once, few, many, or a class where the clone is expanded.

clone_size: -; d_call: -; j_call: TRBJ2-6; v_call: TRBV27; cdr3_aa: CASRGLGLEGANVLTF; cdr3_nt: TGTGCCAGCAGGGGGCTAGGCCTTGAGGGGGCCAACGTCCTGACTTTC
clone_size: -; d_call: -; j_call: TRBJ1-2; v_call: TRBV7-2; cdr3_aa: CASSRHEGEWSYGYTF; cdr3_nt: TGTGCCAGCAGCCGACACGAGGGGGAGTGGAGCTATGGCTACACCTTC
clone_size: -; d_call: TRBD1; j_call: TRBJ2-7; v_call: TRBV5-4; cdr3_aa: CASSWGTGEGEQYF; cdr3_nt: TGTGCCAGCAGCTGGGGGACAGGAGAAGGCGAGCAGTACTTC
clone_size: -; d_call: -; j_call: TRBJ1-1; v_call: TRBV11-3; cdr3_aa: CASSLDRTTEAFF; cdr3_nt: TGTGCCAGCAGCCTCGACAGGACCACTGAAGCTTTCTTT
clone_size: -; d_call: -; j_call: TRBJ2-3; v_call: TRBV19; cdr3_aa: CASSDTGRANTDTQYF; cdr3_nt: TGTGCCAGTAGCGATACGGGCAGGGCCAATACAGATACGCAGTATTTT
clone_size: -; d_call: -; j_call: TRBJ2-7; v_call: TRBV5-6; cdr3_aa: CASSRPGSSYEQYF; cdr3_nt: TGTGCCAGCAGTAGACCGGGTTCCTCCTACGAGCAGTACTTC
clone_size: once; d_call: TRBD2; j_call: TRBJ2-2; v_call: TRBV9; cdr3_aa: CASSARGGTSGELFF; cdr3_nt: TGTGCCAGCAGCGCCCGGGGGGGGACCTCGGGGGAGCTGTTTTTT
clone_size: -; d_call: -; j_call: TRBJ1-6; v_call: TRBV30; cdr3_aa: CAWSVVRANSPLHF; cdr3_nt: TGTGCCTGGAGTGTAGTCAGGGCAAATTCACCCCTCCACTTT
clone_size: -; d_call: TRBD1; j_call: TRBJ1-4; v_call: TRBV30; cdr3_aa: CAWTGTGGRDEKLFF; cdr3_nt: TGTGCCTGGACCGGGACAGGGGGCCGCGATGAAAAACTGTTTTTT
clone_size: -; d_call: TRBD1; j_call: TRBJ2-1; v_call: TRBV5-1; cdr3_aa: CASSVDRDRDNEQFF; cdr3_nt: TGCGCCAGCAGCGTAGACCGGGACAGGGATAATGAGCAGTTCTTC